The source of this T cell receptor beta chain is a study of CXCR3-negative and CXCR3-positive naive CD8 T cells. CDR1 MNHEY and CDR2 SMNVEV come from the germline V gene (reference sequence). The CDR3 consists of 14 residues. It was by 5' RACE with UMI labels that the TRB cDNA libraries were prepared. With the 5' RACE reads reprocessed, TCRdb shows one record per CDR3 protein and no DNA. The sample's table shows 130,000 to 150,000 distinct CDR3 sequences. General study findings and limits: Memory cells diverged, while naive CXCR3-positive and CXCR3-negative cells had similar TRBV-TRBJ usage. The study found more hydrophobic TRB CDR3s in CXCR3-positive naive cells than in CXCR3-negative naive cells. The study found comparably high diversity in both naive subsets and much lower diversity in memory CD8+ cells.

Remarks on this clonotype: The antigen is undetermined.

This clonotype was sampled from a human donor in good health. Some clones in this sample may be carry-over from other donors' samples. The chain recombines TRBV27 with TRBJ1-1; TCRdb reports TRBD1, a call that lacks DNA to check it against. Sequences were obtained from naive CXCR3+ CD8+ T cells from blood. Subset denoted: CD45RO-CCR7+CD27+CD95- naive CD8+ T cells expressing CXCR3 (TNR3+). The CDR3 sequence is CASILTGGLTEAFF.